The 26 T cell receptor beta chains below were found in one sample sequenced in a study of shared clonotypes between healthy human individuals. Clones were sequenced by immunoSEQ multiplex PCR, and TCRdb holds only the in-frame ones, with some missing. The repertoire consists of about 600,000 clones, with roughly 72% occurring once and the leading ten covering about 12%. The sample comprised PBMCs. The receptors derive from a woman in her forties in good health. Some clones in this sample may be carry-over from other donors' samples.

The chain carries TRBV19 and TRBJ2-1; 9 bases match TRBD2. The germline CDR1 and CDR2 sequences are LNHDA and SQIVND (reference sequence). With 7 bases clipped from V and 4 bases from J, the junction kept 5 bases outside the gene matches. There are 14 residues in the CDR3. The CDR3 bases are TGTGCCAGTACCACGAGCGGGGGGTACAATGAGCAGTTCTTC. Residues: CASTTSGGYNEQFF.

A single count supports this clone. The CDR3 sequence is CASSEVRGSQPQHF. DNA for the CDR3: TGTGCCAGCAGTGAAGTCAGGGGATCACAGCCCCAGCATTTT. The V call is TRBV2, the J call TRBJ1-5, with D perhaps matching TRBD1 (6 bases). The length of the CDR3 is 14 residues. CDR1 and CDR2 from the germline V gene are SNHLY and FYNNEI. V lost 1 base to trimming and J lost 7 bases, with 11 bases between them.

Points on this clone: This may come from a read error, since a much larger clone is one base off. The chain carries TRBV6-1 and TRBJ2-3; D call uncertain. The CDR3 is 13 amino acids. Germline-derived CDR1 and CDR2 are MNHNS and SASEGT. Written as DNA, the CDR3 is TGTACCAGCAGTGAAGCAGAGACAGATACGCAGTATTTT. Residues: CTSSEAETDTQYF.

CDR3 in amino acids: CASRTQGFPYEQYF. The CDR3 DNA is TGTGCCAGCAGGACTCAGGGGTTCCCCTACGAGCAGTACTTC. J is TRBJ2-5 and V is TRBV28; D perhaps matches TRBD1 (6 bases). The end of the DNA is better explained by TRBJ2-7, so the J call may be wrong. The CDR3 has 14 residues. Germline values: CDR1 MDHEN, CDR2 SYDVKM.

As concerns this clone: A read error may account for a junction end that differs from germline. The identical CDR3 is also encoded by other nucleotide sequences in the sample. CDR3 in DNA: TGTGCCAGCAGCTTAGAAAGGGGGCAGGATACGCAATACTTT. Its protein product is CASSLERGQDTQYF. The gene calls are TRBV11-2 and TRBJ2-3; 7 bases are shared with TRBD1. Germline CDR1 and CDR2: SGHAT and FQNNGV. The CDR3 has 14 residues.

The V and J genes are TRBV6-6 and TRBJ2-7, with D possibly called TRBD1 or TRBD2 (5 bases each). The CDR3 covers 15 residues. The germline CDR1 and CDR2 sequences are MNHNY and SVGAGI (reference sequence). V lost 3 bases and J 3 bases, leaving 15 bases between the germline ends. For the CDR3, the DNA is TGTGCCAGCAGTTATCTTGGCGGTGGGGGCTACGAGCAGTACTTC. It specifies CASSYLGGGGYEQYF.

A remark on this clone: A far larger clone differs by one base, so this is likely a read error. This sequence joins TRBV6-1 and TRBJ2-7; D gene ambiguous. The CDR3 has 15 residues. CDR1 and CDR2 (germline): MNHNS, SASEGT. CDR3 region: CASSEAAYYIYEQCF. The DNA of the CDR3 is TGTGCCAGCAGTGAAGCAGCCTATTATATCTACGAGCAGTGCTTC.

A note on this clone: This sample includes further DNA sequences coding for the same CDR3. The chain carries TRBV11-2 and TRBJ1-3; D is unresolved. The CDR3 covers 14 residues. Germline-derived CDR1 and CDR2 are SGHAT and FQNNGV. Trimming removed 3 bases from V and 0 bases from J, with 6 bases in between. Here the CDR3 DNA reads TGTGCCAGCAGCTTGGGGAGCTCTGGAAACACCATATATTTT. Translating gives CASSLGSSGNTIYF.

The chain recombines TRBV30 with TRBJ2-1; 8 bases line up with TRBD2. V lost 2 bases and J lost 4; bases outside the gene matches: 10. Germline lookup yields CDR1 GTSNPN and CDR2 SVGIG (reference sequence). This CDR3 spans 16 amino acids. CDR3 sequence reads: CAWSLGRAFGYNEQFF. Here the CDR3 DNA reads TGTGCCTGGAGTCTCGGGAGGGCCTTCGGATACAATGAGCAGTTCTTC.

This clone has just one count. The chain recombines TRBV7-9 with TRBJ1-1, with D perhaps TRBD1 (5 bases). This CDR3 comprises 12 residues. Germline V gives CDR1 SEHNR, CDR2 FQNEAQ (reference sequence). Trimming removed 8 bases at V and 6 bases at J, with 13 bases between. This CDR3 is CASRRQSPEAFF. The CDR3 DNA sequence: TGTGCCAGCCGAAGACAGTCCCCTGAAGCTTTCTTT. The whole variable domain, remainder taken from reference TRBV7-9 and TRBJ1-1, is DTGVSQNPRHKITKRGQNVTFRCDPISEHNRLYWYRQTLGQGPEFLTYFQNEAQLEKSRLLSDRFSAERPKGSFSTLEIQRTEQGDSAMYLCASRRQSPEAFFGQGTRLTVV.

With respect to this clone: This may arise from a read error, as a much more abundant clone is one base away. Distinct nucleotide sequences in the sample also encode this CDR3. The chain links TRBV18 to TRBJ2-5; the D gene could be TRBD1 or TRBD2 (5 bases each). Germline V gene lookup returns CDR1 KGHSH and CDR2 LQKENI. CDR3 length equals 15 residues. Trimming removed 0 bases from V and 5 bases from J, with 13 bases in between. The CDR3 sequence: CASSPPAPEGETQYF. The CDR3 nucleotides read TGTGCCAGCTCACCACCGGCCCCAGAGGGGGAGACCCAGTACTTC.

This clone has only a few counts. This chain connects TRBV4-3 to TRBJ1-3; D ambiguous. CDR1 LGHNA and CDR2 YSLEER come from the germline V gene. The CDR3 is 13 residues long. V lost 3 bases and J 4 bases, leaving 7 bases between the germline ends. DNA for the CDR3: TGCGCCAGCAGCCAGGAGCAGGGAAACACCATATATTTT. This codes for CASSQEQGNTIYF.

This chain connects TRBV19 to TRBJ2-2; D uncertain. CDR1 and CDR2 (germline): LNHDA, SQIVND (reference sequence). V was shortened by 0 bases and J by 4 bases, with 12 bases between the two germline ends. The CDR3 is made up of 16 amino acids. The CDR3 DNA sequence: TGTGCCAGTAGTATAGAGTCCAGTACTTTCACCGGGGAGCTGTTTTTT. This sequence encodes CASSIESSTFTGELFF.

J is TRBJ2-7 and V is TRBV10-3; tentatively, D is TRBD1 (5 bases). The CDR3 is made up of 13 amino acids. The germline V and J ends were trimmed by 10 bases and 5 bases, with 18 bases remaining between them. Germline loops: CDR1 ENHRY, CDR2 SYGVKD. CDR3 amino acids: CATRFAGPDEQYF. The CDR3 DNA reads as TGTGCCACCCGTTTTGCAGGGCCCGACGAGCAGTACTTC.

The CDR3 DNA reads as TGTGCCAGCAGTGCCCCGAGGACAGGGGGCTCCTACGAGCAGTACTTC. Amino acid sequence: CASSAPRTGGSYEQYF. V gene TRBV25-1 combines with J gene TRBJ2-7; TRBD1 agrees at 10 bases. CDR3 length equals 16 residues. J lost 0 bases, V lost 4 bases, and 6 bases had no gene match. Germline CDR1 MGHDK, CDR2 SYGVNS.

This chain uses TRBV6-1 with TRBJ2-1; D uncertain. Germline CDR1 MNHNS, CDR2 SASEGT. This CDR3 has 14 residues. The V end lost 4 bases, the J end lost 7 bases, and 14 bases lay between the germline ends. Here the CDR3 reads CASSALSLKNEQFF. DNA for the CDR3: TGTGCCAGCAGTGCGCTTTCTCTAAAAAATGAGCAGTTCTTC.

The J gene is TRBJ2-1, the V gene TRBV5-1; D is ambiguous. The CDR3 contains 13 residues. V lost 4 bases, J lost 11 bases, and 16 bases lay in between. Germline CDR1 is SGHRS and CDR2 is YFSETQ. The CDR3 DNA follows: TGCGCCAGCAGCACCCTTGAAGGAGCCCAGCAGTTCTTC. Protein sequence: CASSTLEGAQQFF.

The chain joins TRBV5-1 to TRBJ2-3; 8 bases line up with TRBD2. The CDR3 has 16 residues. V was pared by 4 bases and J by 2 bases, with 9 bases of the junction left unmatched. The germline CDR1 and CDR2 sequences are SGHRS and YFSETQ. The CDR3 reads CASSLFSGINTDTQYF. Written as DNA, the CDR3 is TGCGCCAGCAGCCTATTTAGCGGGATTAACACAGATACGCAGTATTTT.

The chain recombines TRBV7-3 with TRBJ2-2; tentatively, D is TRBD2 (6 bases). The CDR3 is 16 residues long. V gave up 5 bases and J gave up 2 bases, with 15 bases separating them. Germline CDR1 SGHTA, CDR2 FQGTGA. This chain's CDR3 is CASSRTGTLNTGELFF. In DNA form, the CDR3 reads TGTGCCAGCAGCCGTACCGGGACTTTAAACACCGGGGAGCTGTTTTTT.

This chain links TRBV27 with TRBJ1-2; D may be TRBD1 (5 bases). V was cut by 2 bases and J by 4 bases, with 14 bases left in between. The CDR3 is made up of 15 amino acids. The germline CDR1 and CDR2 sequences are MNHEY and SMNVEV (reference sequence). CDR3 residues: CASSLVTGASYGYTF. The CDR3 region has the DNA TGTGCCAGCAGTTTAGTAACCGGGGCAAGCTATGGCTACACCTTC.

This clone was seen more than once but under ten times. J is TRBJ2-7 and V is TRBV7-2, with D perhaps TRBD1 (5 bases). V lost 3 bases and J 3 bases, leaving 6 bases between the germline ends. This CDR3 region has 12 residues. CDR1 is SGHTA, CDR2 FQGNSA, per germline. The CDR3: CASSFQGYEQYF. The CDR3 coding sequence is TGTGCCAGCAGCTTCCAGGGCTACGAGCAGTACTTC.

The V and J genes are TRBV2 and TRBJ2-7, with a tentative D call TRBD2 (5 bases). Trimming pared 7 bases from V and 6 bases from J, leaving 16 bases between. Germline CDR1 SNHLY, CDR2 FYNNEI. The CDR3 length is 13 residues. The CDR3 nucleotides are TGTGCCAGCACGACCGGGGTGGGTGGCGAGCAGTACTTC. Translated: CASTTGVGGEQYF.

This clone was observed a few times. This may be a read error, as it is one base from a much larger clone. The DNA for the CDR3 is TGTGCCACCAGCAAGGGGCGGAGCAATCAGCCCCAGCATTTT. Protein: CATSKGRSNQPQHF. The chain carries TRBV15 and TRBJ1-5; a weak D match, TRBD1 (5 bases). The CDR3 runs 14 residues. Trimming took off 4 bases at V and 1 base at J, with 8 bases between the two ends. From germline, CDR1 is LNHNV and CDR2 YYDKDF (reference sequence).

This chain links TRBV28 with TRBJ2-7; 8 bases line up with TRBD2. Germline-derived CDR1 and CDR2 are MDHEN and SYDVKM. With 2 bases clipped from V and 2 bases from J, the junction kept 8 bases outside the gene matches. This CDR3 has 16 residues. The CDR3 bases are TGTGCCAGCAGTTTACTCCAGCGGGAGACGGCCTACGAGCAGTACTTC. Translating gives CASSLLQRETAYEQYF.

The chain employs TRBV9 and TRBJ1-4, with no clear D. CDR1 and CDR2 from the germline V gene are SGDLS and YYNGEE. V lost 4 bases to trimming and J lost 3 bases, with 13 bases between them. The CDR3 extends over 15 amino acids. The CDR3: CASSTPGSANEKLFF. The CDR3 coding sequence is TGTGCCAGCAGCACTCCGGGGAGCGCTAATGAAAAACTGTTTTTT.

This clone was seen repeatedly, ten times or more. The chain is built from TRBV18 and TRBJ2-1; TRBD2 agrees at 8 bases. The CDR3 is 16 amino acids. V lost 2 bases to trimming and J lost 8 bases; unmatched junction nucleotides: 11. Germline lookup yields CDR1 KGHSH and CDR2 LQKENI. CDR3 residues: CASSPASGRGRDEQFF. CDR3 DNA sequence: TGTGCCAGCTCACCAGCTAGCGGGCGAGGTAGGGATGAGCAGTTCTTC.